This T cell receptor beta chain was sequenced during a study of tumor and adjacent non-tumor tissue in lung cancer. No cell sorting was done before RNA was extracted from the tissue. TCRbeta libraries were built with three rounds of nested PCR, modified from ARM-PCR. TCRdb ran MiXCR on the multiplex PCR reads and lists one entry per CDR3 protein. This table holds 60,000 to 90,000 distinct CDR3 sequences, around four fifths found once. Of note for this clonotype: A read error is likely, as this CDR3 ends without the conserved phenylalanine or tryptophan. No DNA is shown, since the ends of the CDR3 on it are uncertain; the CDR3 is the one TCRdb lists.

The CDR3 adds up to 14 amino acids, both ends counted. CDR1 is SGHAT and CDR2 is FQNNGV in the germline V gene. The sample was lung tumor tissue. The sequence came from a woman between 45 and 60 years old with non-small cell lung cancer. The V gene is TRBV11-2, the J gene TRBJ2-2; the table's D call of TRBD2 was not tested on the DNA. CDR3 protein: CTSGYTRDTGEMFL.